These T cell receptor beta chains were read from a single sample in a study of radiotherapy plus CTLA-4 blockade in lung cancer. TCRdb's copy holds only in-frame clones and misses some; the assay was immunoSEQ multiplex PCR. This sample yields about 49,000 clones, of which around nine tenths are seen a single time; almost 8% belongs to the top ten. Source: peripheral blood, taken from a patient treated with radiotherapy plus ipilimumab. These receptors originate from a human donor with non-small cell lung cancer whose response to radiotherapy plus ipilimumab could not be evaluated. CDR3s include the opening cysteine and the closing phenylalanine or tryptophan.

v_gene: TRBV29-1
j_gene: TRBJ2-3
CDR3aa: CSADSGTRTDTQYF

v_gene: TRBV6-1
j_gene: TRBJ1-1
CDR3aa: CASRFRENTEAFF

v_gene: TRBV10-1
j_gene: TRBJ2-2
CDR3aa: CASSTSGANTGELFF

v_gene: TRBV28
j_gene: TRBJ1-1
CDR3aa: CASSLNVWGPNTEAFF

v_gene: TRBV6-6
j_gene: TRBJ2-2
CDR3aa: CASSPPGSNTGELFF

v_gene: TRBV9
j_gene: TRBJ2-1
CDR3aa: CASSVVGLAGANSYNEQFF

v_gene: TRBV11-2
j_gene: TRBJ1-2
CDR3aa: CASSGGVQGGYGYTF

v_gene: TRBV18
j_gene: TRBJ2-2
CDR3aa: CASSPGQGALGELFF

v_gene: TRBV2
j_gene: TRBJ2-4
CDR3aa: CASRRTIQYF

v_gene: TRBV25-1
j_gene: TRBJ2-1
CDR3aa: CASSDGLYSNEQFF

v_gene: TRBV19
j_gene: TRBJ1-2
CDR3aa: CASSMVPPVSYGYTF

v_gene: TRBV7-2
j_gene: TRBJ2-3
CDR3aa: CASMTFSTDTQYF

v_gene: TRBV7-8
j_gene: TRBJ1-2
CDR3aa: CASSPMGRRTSYGYTF

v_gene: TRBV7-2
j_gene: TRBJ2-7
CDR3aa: CASSLEGLAGSYEQYF

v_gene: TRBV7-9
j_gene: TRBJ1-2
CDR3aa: CATDRGGYGYTF

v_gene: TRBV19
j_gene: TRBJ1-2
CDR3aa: CASSIFSPTRNYGYTF